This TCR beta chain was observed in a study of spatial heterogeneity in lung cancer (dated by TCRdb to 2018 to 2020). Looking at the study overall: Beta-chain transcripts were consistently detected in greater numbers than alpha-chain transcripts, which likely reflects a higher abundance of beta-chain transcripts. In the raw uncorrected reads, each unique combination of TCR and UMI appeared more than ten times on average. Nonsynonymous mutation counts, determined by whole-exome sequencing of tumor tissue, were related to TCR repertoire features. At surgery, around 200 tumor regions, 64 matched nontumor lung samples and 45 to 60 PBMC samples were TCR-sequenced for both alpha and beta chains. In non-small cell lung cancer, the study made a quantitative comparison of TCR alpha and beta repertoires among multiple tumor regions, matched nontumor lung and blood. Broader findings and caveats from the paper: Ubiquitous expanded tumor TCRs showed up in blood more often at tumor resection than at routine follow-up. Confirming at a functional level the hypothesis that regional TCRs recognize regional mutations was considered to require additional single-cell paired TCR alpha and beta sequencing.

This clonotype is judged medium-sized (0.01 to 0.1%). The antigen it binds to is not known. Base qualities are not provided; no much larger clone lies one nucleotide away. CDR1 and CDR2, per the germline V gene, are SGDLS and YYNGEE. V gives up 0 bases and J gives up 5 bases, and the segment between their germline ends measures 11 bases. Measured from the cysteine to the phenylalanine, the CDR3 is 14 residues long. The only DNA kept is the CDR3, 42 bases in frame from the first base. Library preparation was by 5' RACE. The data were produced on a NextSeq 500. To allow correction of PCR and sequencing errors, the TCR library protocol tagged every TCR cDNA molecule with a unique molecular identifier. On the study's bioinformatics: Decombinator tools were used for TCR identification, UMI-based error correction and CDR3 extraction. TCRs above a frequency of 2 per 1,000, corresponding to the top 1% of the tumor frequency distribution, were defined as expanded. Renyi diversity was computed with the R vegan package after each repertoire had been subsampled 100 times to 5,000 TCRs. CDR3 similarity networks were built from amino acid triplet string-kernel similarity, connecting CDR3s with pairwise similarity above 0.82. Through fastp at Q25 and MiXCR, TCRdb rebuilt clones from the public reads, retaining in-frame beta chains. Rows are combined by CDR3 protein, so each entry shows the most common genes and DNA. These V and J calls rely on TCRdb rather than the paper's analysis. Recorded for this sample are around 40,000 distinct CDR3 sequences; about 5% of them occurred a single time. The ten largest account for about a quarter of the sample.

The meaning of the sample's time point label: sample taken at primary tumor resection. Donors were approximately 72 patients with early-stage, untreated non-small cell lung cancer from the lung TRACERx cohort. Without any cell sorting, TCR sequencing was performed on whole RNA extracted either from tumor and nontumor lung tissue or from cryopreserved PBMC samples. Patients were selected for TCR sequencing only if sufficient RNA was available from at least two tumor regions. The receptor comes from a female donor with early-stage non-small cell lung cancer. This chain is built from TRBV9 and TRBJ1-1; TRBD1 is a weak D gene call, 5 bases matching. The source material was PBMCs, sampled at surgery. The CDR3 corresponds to CASSVASGGTEAFF. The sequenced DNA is TGTGCCAGCAGCGTAGCTAGCGGGGGAACTGAAGCTTTCTTT.